Below, 23 T cell receptor beta chains from the same sample are listed, as sequenced in a study of T cells in Graves' hyperthyroidism and ophthalmopathy. Authors of the study amplified TCR beta CDR3 regions from RNA transcripts. HTBI primers were the set used in a first-round RT-PCR of the TCR CDR3. TCRdb processed the multiplex PCR reads anew with MiXCR; each CDR3 protein has one entry. The sample contains fewer than 900,000 distinct CDR3 sequences, roughly a sixth of which appear only once. Specimen: blood. These TCRs come from a woman aged 50 to 60 with Graves' hyperthyroidism that later progressed to Graves' ophthalmopathy.

This clonotype was seen at least ten times. The chain couples TRBV5-1 to TRBJ2-3; no definite D call. V lost 3 bases to trimming and J lost 0 bases, with 11 bases between them. Germline V CDR1 and CDR2: SGHRS, YFSETQ. There are 15 residues in the CDR3. CDR3 sequence: CASSSDVSSTDTQYF. The CDR3 DNA sequence: TGCGCCAGCAGCTCGGACGTCTCTAGCACAGATACGCAGTATTTT.

This chain links TRBV19 with TRBJ1-1; D ambiguous. The germline CDR1 and CDR2 sequences are LNHDA and SQIVND (reference sequence). V was clipped by 5 bases and J by 0 bases, with 16 bases between them. CDR3 length: 16 residues. The CDR3 sequence is CASSSAPRTMNTEAFF. CDR3 sequence (DNA): TGTGCCAGTAGTTCAGCGCCCCGTACTATGAACACTGAAGCTTTCTTT.

The chain joins TRBV5-1 to TRBJ2-1; the match to TRBD1 covers 8 bases. The CDR3 is made up of 16 amino acids. The J segment lost 4 bases and the V segment lost 3 bases, leaving 9 bases of the junction unmatched. Germline CDR1 and CDR2: SGHRS and YFSETQ. This chain's CDR3 is CASSSLQGVAYNEQFF. The CDR3 DNA reads TGCGCCAGCAGCTCCCTACAGGGGGTTGCATACAATGAGCAGTTCTTC.

This clonotype came up many times. The chain joins TRBV12-3 or TRBV12-4 to TRBJ1-1; TRBD1 agrees at 7 bases. The CDR3 length is 14 residues. The V segment lost 5 bases and the J segment 5 bases; nucleotides outside the gene matches: 8. DNA for the CDR3: TGTGCCAGCAGTCCTACAGGGGTTCGGACTGAAGCTTTCTTT. This gives the protein CASSPTGVRTEAFF.

The CDR3 reads CASSEHQRQTDTQYF. CDR3 nucleotides: TGTGCCAGCAGTGAACACCAAAGACAGACGGATACGCAGTATTTT. This chain uses TRBV2 with TRBJ2-3; D might be TRBD1 (5 bases). CDR1 and CDR2 (germline): SNHLY, FYNNEI. The CDR3 sequence is 15 residues long. The ends were cut back, 2 bases at V and 6 bases at J, with 15 bases in the middle. Full variable domain (outside the CDR3, taken from reference TRBV2 and TRBJ2-3): EPEVTQTPSHQVTQMGQEVILRCVPISNHLYFYWYRQILGQKVEFLVSFYNNEISEKSEIFDDQFSVERPDGSNFTLKIRSTKLEDSAMYFCASSEHQRQTDTQYFGPGTRLTVL.

This clonotype was seen at least ten times. V usage is TRBV10-3 and J usage is TRBJ1-1; no clear D gene. Trimming shortened V by 6 bases and J by 5 bases, and 13 bases separated the two germline ends. The CDR3 runs 13 residues. Germline lookup yields CDR1 ENHRY and CDR2 SYGVKD. The CDR3 DNA is TGTGCCATCAGCTATGAGGCGGGGACTGAAGCTTTCTTT. Translation gives CAISYEAGTEAFF.

This clonotype was counted many times. The V and J genes are TRBV30 and TRBJ2-3, with D possibly being TRBD1 (6 bases). The V end lost 2 bases, the J end lost 4 bases, and 13 bases lay between the germline ends. Germline V lookup: CDR1 GTSNPN, CDR2 SVGIG (reference sequence). The CDR3 is 14 amino acids. The CDR3 reads CAWSRQERSDTQYF. The CDR3, as DNA: TGTGCCTGGAGTAGACAGGAAAGGTCAGATACGCAGTATTTT.

This clonotype showed up many times. This chain joins TRBV7-2 and TRBJ2-2, with 7 bases identical to TRBD2. Germline V lookup: CDR1 SGHTA, CDR2 FQGNSA. CDR3 length: 16 residues. V shed 6 bases, J shed 4 bases, and the junction held 11 bases outside the gene matches. The CDR3 DNA sequence: TGTGCCAGCAGGGACGTCCGGACTAGTGTCACCGGGGAGCTGTTTTTT. Translated, it gives CASRDVRTSVTGELFF. The full variable domain, its missing parts supplied by reference TRBV7-2 and TRBJ2-2, is GAGVSQSPSNKVTEKGKDVELRCDPISGHTALYWYRQSLGQGLEFLIYFQGNSAPDKSGLPSDRFSAERTGGSVSTLTIQRTQQEDSAVYLCASRDVRTSVTGELFFGEGSRLTVL.

This chain links TRBV10-3 with TRBJ1-5, with D perhaps matching TRBD1 (5 bases). Germline assignment: CDR1 ENHRY and CDR2 SYGVKD. This CDR3 has 16 residues. V was shortened by 5 bases and J by 5 bases, with 19 bases between the two germline ends. This chain's CDR3 is CAISKGPLVVYQPQHF. The CDR3 DNA reads as TGTGCCATCAGTAAGGGACCTCTAGTTGTTTATCAGCCCCAGCATTTT.

V and J are TRBV5-6 and TRBJ2-5, with a possible D match to TRBD2 (6 bases). The J call is doubtful: the DNA matches TRBJ2-1 better. CDR3 length: 14 amino acids. Germline V lookup: CDR1 SGHDT, CDR2 YYEEEE. The CDR3 spells CASSFAGNQETQFF. Written as DNA, the CDR3 is TGTGCCAGCAGCTTTGCGGGGAACCAAGAGACCCAGTTCTTC.

The V call is TRBV6-1, the J call TRBJ2-7; 10 bases line up with TRBD1. V lost 10 bases, J lost 5 bases, and 14 bases stayed unmatched. CDR3 size: 15 residues. The germline CDR1 and CDR2 sequences are MNHNS and SASEGT. The CDR3: CATTSGETGGHEQYF. In nucleotides, the CDR3 is TGTGCCACCACCTCAGGCGAGACAGGGGGCCACGAGCAGTACTTC.

V usage is TRBV19 and J usage is TRBJ2-5; perhaps TRBD1 as D (6 bases). Germline CDR1 LNHDA, CDR2 SQIVND (reference sequence). CDR3 length equals 15 residues. V lost 8 bases to trimming and J lost 0 bases, with 16 bases between them. The CDR3 DNA reads TGTGCCAGTGGGTGGACAGAGGGGGACCAAGAGACCCAGTACTTC. Translation gives CASGWTEGDQETQYF.

This clonotype was recorded at least ten times. This sequence joins TRBV6-5 and TRBJ2-2; D call uncertain. The CDR3 extends over 12 amino acids. Trimming took 3 bases from V and 6 from J, leaving 5 bases between them. CDR1 and CDR2 from the germline V gene are MNHEY and SVGAGI. DNA for the CDR3: TGTGCCAGCAGTTATGGGTCCGGGGAGCTGTTTTTT. Its translation is CASSYGSGELFF.

This clonotype has a count of ten or more. The chain recombines TRBV12-3 or TRBV12-4 with TRBJ1-2, with D possibly matching TRBD1 (5 bases). The length of the CDR3 is 14 residues. The V end lost 6 bases, the J end lost 2 bases, and 13 bases lay between the germline ends. CDR3 nucleotide sequence: TGTGCCAGCAGGGCCCTGGACACCAACTATGGCTACACCTTC. Translation: CASRALDTNYGYTF.

The sample holds a few counts of this clonotype. The chain has TRBV29-1 and TRBJ1-4, with a weak D call TRBD1 (6 bases). The V and J ends lost 2 bases and 7 bases respectively, with 11 bases between them. Germline CDR1 is SQVTM and CDR2 is ANQGSEA. This CDR3 spans 13 amino acids. The CDR3 nucleotides are TGCAGCGTTGAAACAGGGTGGAGTGAAAAACTGTTTTTT. Protein: CSVETGWSEKLFF.

This clonotype was counted ten times or more. The chain combines TRBV11-2 with TRBJ2-7; 11 positions agree with TRBD1. V was pared by 3 bases and J by 3 bases, with 4 bases of the junction left unmatched. CDR1 is SGHAT, CDR2 FQNNGV, per germline. The CDR3 runs to 15 residues. CDR3 residues: CASSFSGTGGYEQYF. The CDR3 DNA sequence: TGTGCCAGCAGCTTCTCCGGGACAGGGGGCTACGAGCAGTACTTC. Looking up the rest from reference TRBV11-2 and TRBJ2-7 gives the full variable domain: EAGVAQSPRYKIIEKRQSVAFWCNPISGHATLYWYQQILGQGPKLLIQFQNNGVVDDSQLPKDRFSAERLKGVDSTLKIQPAKLEDSAVYLCASSFSGTGGYEQYFGPGTRLTVT.

Note on this clonotype: A much bigger clone sits one base away, suggesting this may be a read error. The final CDR3 position lacks the conserved phenylalanine or tryptophan, pointing to a likely read error. The chain is built from TRBV18 and TRBJ2-4; D not certain. The V gene lost 0 bases and the J gene lost 0 bases, with 12 bases spanning the gap. This CDR3 region has 17 residues. The germline V gene encodes CDR1 KGHSH and CDR2 LQKENI. The CDR3 coding sequence is TGTGCCAGCTCACCACCGTGGCCTGGGCTAGCCAAAAACATTCAGTACCTC. This translates into CASSPPWPGLAKNIQYL.

This clonotype was observed at least ten times. The gene calls are TRBV10-3 and TRBJ1-1; D call uncertain. The CDR3 has 14 amino acids. V lost 0 bases and J 11 bases, leaving 16 bases between the germline ends. The V gene's germline CDR1 is ENHRY and CDR2 SYGVKD. CDR3 nucleotide sequence: TGTGCCATCAGTGAGTCGCGGTCAGGCGTGGAGGCTTTCTTT. Protein: CAISESRSGVEAFF.

V usage is TRBV6-2 or TRBV6-3 and J usage is TRBJ2-1; D is perhaps TRBD1 (6 bases). Trimming shortened V by 6 bases and J by 8 bases, and 17 bases separated the two germline ends. The CDR3 length is 14 residues. Germline-derived CDR1 and CDR2 are MNHEY and SVGEGT. This CDR3 is CASSRDKFLYEQFF. The CDR3 DNA reads as TGTGCCAGCAGCCGGGACAAGTTTTTGTATGAGCAGTTCTTC.

This clonotype was detected many times. The rearrangement uses TRBV5-1 and TRBJ1-4, with 8 positions matching TRBD1. With 5 bases clipped from V and 8 bases from J, the junction kept 2 bases outside the gene matches. Germline V lookup: CDR1 SGHRS, CDR2 YFSETQ. The CDR3 spans 12 residues. The CDR3 bases are TGCGCCAGCAGAAGGGACAGGGAAAAACTGTTTTTT. Translating gives CASRRDREKLFF.

This clonotype showed up just a few times. The chain is built from TRBV20-1 and TRBJ1-1; D is possibly TRBD1 (5 bases). This CDR3 spans 11 amino acids. The V and J ends lost 5 bases and 8 bases respectively, with 12 bases between them. Germline values: CDR1 DFQATT, CDR2 SNEGSKA (reference sequence). The CDR3 region is CSAWDQSEAFF. Written as DNA, the CDR3 is TGCAGTGCTTGGGACCAAAGCGAAGCTTTCTTT.

This clonotype was observed many times. The chain's CDR3 is CASKWDGEFEAFF. CDR3 in DNA: TGTGCCAGCAAGTGGGACGGCGAATTTGAAGCTTTCTTT. The V call is TRBV2, the J call TRBJ1-1, with D tentatively TRBD1 (5 bases). V was clipped by 7 bases and J by 7 bases, with 16 bases between them. The CDR3 is 13 residues long. From germline, CDR1 is SNHLY and CDR2 FYNNEI.

This clonotype was observed at least ten times. The rearrangement uses TRBV20-1 and TRBJ1-5; possibly TRBD1 for D (5 bases). The V and J ends lost 4 bases and 6 bases respectively, with 19 bases between them. CDR3 length: 15 amino acids. Looked up from germline, CDR1 is DFQATT and CDR2 is SNEGSKA (reference sequence). CDR3 DNA: TGCAGTGCTAAGAGGGACCCACCCTGGGGTCAGCCCCAGCATTTT. It translates to CSAKRDPPWGQPQHF.